This T cell receptor (beta chain) appears in the sequencing data of a study of human T cells and chemical hapten exposure. The study's findings and limits: Patch test score was positively correlated with the counts of PT1 expanded TCRs.

This CDR3 region has 12 residues. Per the germline V gene, CDR1 is SGHAT and CDR2 is FQNNGV. V was cut by 2 bases and J by 5 bases, with 6 bases left in between. Described time point: pre-sensitization, week 0. As for treatment: therapeutic diphenylcyclopropenone sensitization with weekly scalp DPC. TCRdb used MiXCR to reprocess the RACE reads, holding one entry per CDR3 protein. The table lists roughly 80,000 distinct CDR3 sequences, 12% to 15% of them singletons. As to this clonotype: Its antigen is unidentified.

The sequencing here drew on whole blood, taken in connection with sensitization to the hapten diphenylcyclopropenone (DPC). The chain uses TRBV11-2 and TRBJ2-5, with D hard to call. The clonotype originates from a woman aged 45-59 years with alopecia areata. Some clones in this sample may be carry-over from other donors' samples. CDR3 sequence reads: CASSLPGETQYF. Written as DNA, the CDR3 is TGTGCCAGCAGCTTACCCGGGGAGACCCAGTACTTC.